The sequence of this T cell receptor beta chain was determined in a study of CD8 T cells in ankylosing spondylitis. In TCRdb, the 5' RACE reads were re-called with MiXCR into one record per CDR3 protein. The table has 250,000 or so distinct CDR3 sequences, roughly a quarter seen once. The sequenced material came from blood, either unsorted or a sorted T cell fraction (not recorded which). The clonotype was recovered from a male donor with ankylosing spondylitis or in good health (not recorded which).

The CDR3 DNA reads TGCAGTGCTAGAGATCGTCCGGACTTTGGAGAGACCCAGTACTTC. It translates to CSARDRPDFGETQYF. The gene calls are TRBV20-1 and TRBJ2-5; D perhaps matches TRBD2 (5 bases). In germline, CDR1 is DFQATT, CDR2 SNEGSKA (reference sequence). The ends were cut back, 0 bases at V and 4 bases at J, with 15 bases in the middle. The CDR3 runs 15 residues.